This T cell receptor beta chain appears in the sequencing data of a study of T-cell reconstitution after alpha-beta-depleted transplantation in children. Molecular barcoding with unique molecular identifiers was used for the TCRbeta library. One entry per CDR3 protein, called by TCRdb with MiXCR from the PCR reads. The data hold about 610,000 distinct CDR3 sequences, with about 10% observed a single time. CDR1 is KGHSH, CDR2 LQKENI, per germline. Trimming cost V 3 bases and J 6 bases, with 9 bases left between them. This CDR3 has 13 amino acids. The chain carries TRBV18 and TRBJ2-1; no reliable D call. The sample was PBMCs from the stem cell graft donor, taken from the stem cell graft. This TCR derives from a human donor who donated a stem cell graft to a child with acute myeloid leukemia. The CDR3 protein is CASSPSVLNEQFF. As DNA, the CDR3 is TGTGCCAGCTCACCCTCCGTCCTCAATGAGCAGTTCTTC.